One sample yielded the 23 T cell receptor beta chains listed below, sequenced in a study of OX40 agonist ivuxolimab in advanced cancers. Assay: immunoSEQ multiplex PCR; the TCRdb copy retains only in-frame clones and omits some. This sample yields tens of thousands of clones, of which 70% to 90% are seen a single time; 0.6% to 0.8% belongs to the top ten. Here the sequenced sample was CD4+ or CD8+ T cells sorted from blood, taken in a trial of the OX40 agonist ivuxolimab. The receptors here all came from an adult with an advanced solid tumor such as melanoma, head and neck, liver or kidney cancer.

The V gene is TRBV21-1, the J gene TRBJ1-5; the table gives TRBD1 as D, unverified against the DNA. TRBV21-1 counts as a pseudogene. The CDR3 is made up of 16 amino acids. CDR3 loop: CASSKAGQGPDQPQHF. The CDR3 region has the DNA TGTGCCAGCAGCAAGGCTGGACAGGGGCCCGATCAGCCCCAGCATTTT.

The V call is TRBV10-2, the J call TRBJ2-5; either TRBD1 or TRBD2 may fit D (6 bases each). The CDR3 contains 13 residues. CDR1 and CDR2 (germline): WSHSY, SAAADI. V was cut by 7 bases and J by 1 base, with 10 bases left in between. The chain's CDR3 is CASIGGRQETQYF. The CDR3 DNA sequence: TGCGCCAGCATAGGGGGGCGCCAAGAGACCCAGTACTTC.

The genes are TRBV29-1 and TRBJ1-6; 11 bases line up with TRBD1. Trimming removed 1 base from V and 3 bases from J; junction bases left unmatched: 2. The CDR3 covers 16 residues. Per germline, CDR1 SQVTM and CDR2 ANQGSEA. The CDR3 nucleotides are TGCAGCGTTGAAGTTGGGACAGGGGGCTATAATTCACCCCTCCACTTT. Translated, it gives CSVEVGTGGYNSPLHF.

The chain combines TRBV7-9 with TRBJ1-2, with 8 bases that match TRBD1. The CDR3 length is 14 residues. Trimming took 5 bases from V and 2 from J; bases not matched to a gene: 4. CDR1 is SEHNR and CDR2 is FQNEAQ in the germline V gene (reference sequence). The CDR3 sequence is CASSLTGANYGYTF. The CDR3 coding sequence is TGTGCCAGCAGCCTGACAGGGGCGAACTATGGCTACACCTTC. The complete variable domain, with remaining parts taken from reference TRBV7-9 and TRBJ1-2, reads DTGVSQNPRHKITKRGQNVTFRCDPISEHNRLYWYRQTLGQGPEFLTYFQNEAQLEKSRLLSDRFSAERPKGSFSTLEIQRTEQGDSAMYLCASSLTGANYGYTFGSGTRLTVV.

This clone showed up just once. V and J are TRBV10-3 and TRBJ2-2; TRBD2 matches 15 bases. After removal of 6 bases from V and 7 bases from J, the junction contained 9 bases not matched to a gene. Germline CDR1 and CDR2: ENHRY and SYGVKD. The CDR3 totals 17 residues. This CDR3 is CAISRTSGGADDGELFF. CDR3 nucleotide sequence: TGTGCCATCAGCCGGACTAGCGGGGGGGCCGACGACGGGGAGCTGTTTTTT.

This clone occurred once. The chain joins TRBV11-3 to TRBJ2-1; D tentatively reads TRBD1 or TRBD2 (6 bases each). CDR3 length: 13 residues. With 1 base removed from V and 7 bases from J, the gap between germline ends came to 8 bases. Germline CDR1 and CDR2: SGHNT and YENEEA. The chain's CDR3 is CASSLGGANEQFF. CDR3 in DNA: TGTGCCAGCAGCTTAGGGGGGGCGAATGAGCAGTTCTTC.

With respect to this clone: Relative to the germline gene, one junction end is altered; a read error may explain this. The CDR3 is CAVRGDRGDYGYTF. CDR3 in DNA: TGTGCCGTCAGAGGGGACAGGGGTGACTATGGCTACACCTTC. The chain recombines TRBV10-3 with TRBJ1-2; TRBD1 matches at 10 bases. Germline loops: CDR1 ENHRY, CDR2 SYGVKD. The CDR3 has 14 amino acids.

The CDR3 here is CASSLVRAGNTEAFF. The CDR3 DNA follows: TGTGCCAGCAGCTTGGTAAGGGCTGGGAACACTGAAGCTTTCTTT. The V gene is TRBV5-4, the J gene TRBJ1-1; D ambiguous. Trimming stripped 0 bases from V and 1 base from J, with 10 bases between. Germline CDR1 is SGHNT and CDR2 is YYREEE (reference sequence). CDR3 length equals 15 residues.

The chain uses TRBV5-1 and TRBJ1-4, with no clear D. Germline CDR1 reads SGHRS; CDR2 reads YFSETQ. The CDR3 spans 16 residues. Trimming pared 4 bases from V and 0 bases from J, leaving 13 bases between. CDR3 loop: CASSVTTGATNEKLFF. CDR3 sequence (DNA): TGCGCCAGCAGCGTAACCACCGGGGCAACTAATGAAAAACTGTTTTTT.

V usage is TRBV28 and J usage is TRBJ2-5, with 8 bases that match TRBD2. The CDR3 has 15 residues. Trimming cost V 8 bases and J 2 bases; bases outside gene matches: 10. Per germline, CDR1 MDHEN and CDR2 SYDVKM. The CDR3 is CASLCRGLGQETQYF. For the CDR3, the DNA is TGTGCCAGCTTATGCAGGGGACTAGGACAAGAGACCCAGTACTTC.

The CDR3, as DNA: TGTGCCAGCACCATGCGGAGAGAAAATGGCTACACCTTC. It encodes CASTMRRENGYTF. This chain joins TRBV7-8 and TRBJ1-2; D ambiguous. The germline V gene has CDR1 SGHVS and CDR2 FQNEAQ. The V end lost 7 bases, the J end lost 6 bases, and 15 bases lay between the germline ends. The CDR3 contains 13 residues.

This sequence joins TRBV6-5 and TRBJ2-5, with 9 bases fitting TRBD2. The CDR3 totals 15 residues. The germline gives CDR1 MNHEY, CDR2 SVGAGI. The V gene end was trimmed by 4 bases and the J gene end by 4 bases; junction bases not matched to a gene: 7. This CDR3 reads CASSSGLAWSETQYF. Written as DNA, the CDR3 is TGTGCCAGCAGTTCGGGACTAGCTTGGTCAGAGACCCAGTACTTC.

This clone was detected a few times. The chain couples TRBV5-1 to TRBJ2-2; 12 bases are shared with TRBD1. CDR1 is SGHRS and CDR2 is YFSETQ in the germline V gene. J lost 6 bases, V lost 4 bases, and 7 bases had no gene match. The CDR3 runs to 16 residues. The CDR3: CASSTPGTGGSGELFF. In DNA form, the CDR3 reads TGCGCCAGCAGCACTCCGGGGACAGGGGGCTCCGGGGAGCTGTTTTTT. Variable domain in full (rest from reference TRBV5-1 and TRBJ2-2): KAGVTQTPRYLIKTRGQQVTLSCSPISGHRSVSWYQQTPGQGLQFLFEYFSETQRNKGNFPGRFSGRQFSNSRSEMNVSTLELGDSALYLCASSTPGTGGSGELFFGEGSRLTVL.

This clone came up once. The chain is built from TRBV7-9 and TRBJ2-5; D is possibly TRBD2 (5 bases). V was shortened by 3 bases and J by 1 base, with 6 bases between the two germline ends. This CDR3 comprises 13 residues. Germline CDR1 is SEHNR and CDR2 is FQNEAQ (reference sequence). The chain's CDR3 is CASSFGVQETQYF. The CDR3 DNA is TGTGCCAGCAGCTTCGGGGTCCAAGAGACCCAGTACTTC.

The chain has TRBV4-2 and TRBJ2-5; D is ambiguous. This CDR3 region has 16 residues. With 4 bases removed from V and 0 bases from J, the gap between germline ends came to 15 bases. Germline lookup yields CDR1 LGHNA and CDR2 YNFKEQ. CDR3 region: CASSPSGWQNQETQYF. In nucleotides, the CDR3 is TGTGCCAGCAGCCCGTCTGGGTGGCAAAACCAAGAGACCCAGTACTTC.

The table lists this clone with a count of one. The genes are TRBV2 and TRBJ2-2; 9 bases fit TRBD1. The V gene end was trimmed by 6 bases and the J gene end by 4 bases; junction bases not matched to a gene: 9. The CDR3 loop spans 16 amino acids. The V gene's germline CDR1 is SNHLY and CDR2 FYNNEI. The DNA for the CDR3 is TGTGCCAGCAGGATGGGACAGGGTTCGATCACCGGGGAGCTGTTTTTT. This encodes CASRMGQGSITGELFF.

The rearrangement joins TRBV9 to TRBJ2-3; no clear D gene. The CDR3 totals 15 residues. CDR1 and CDR2 from the germline V gene are SGDLS and YYNGEE. V was cut by 0 bases and J by 6 bases, with 14 bases left in between. CDR3: CASSVVASQGDTQYF. CDR3 in DNA: TGTGCCAGCAGCGTAGTGGCGTCCCAAGGGGATACGCAGTATTTT.

This clone was observed a single time. This chain uses TRBV6-5 with TRBJ1-6; TRBD1 aligns across 7 bases. The germline V gene has CDR1 MNHEY and CDR2 SVGAGI. The CDR3 spans 13 residues. Losses at the gene ends were 10 bases for V and 3 bases for J; bases not matched to a gene: 3. The CDR3 DNA sequence: TGTGCCATCAGGGGGGGCTATAATTCACCCCTCCACTTT. It specifies CAIRGGYNSPLHF.

The chain combines TRBV6-5 with TRBJ1-2; TRBD1 aligns across 9 bases. The CDR3 contains 13 residues. V was pared by 6 bases and J by 8 bases, with 7 bases of the junction left unmatched. Germline V CDR1 and CDR2: MNHEY, SVGAGI. CDR3 DNA: TGTGCCAGCAGGATACCGGGACAGGGAGGCTACACCTTC. As protein: CASRIPGQGGYTF.

The V call is TRBV19, the J call TRBJ1-2; the D is unclear. This CDR3 spans 14 amino acids. Per germline, CDR1 LNHDA and CDR2 SQIVND (reference sequence). V lost 3 bases and J lost 0, with 8 bases in between. CDR3 amino acids: CASSIDNSNYGYTF. The DNA of the CDR3 is TGTGCCAGTAGTATTGACAATTCTAACTATGGCTACACCTTC.

This chain connects TRBV2 to TRBJ2-7, with D tentatively TRBD2 (5 bases). With 6 bases removed from V and 3 bases from J, the gap between germline ends came to 18 bases. The CDR3 sequence is 15 residues long. The germline V gene has CDR1 SNHLY and CDR2 FYNNEI. CDR3 sequence: CASRAGLATIYEQYF. Written as DNA, the CDR3 is TGTGCCAGCAGGGCAGGACTCGCAACTATCTACGAGCAGTACTTC.

The chain has TRBV5-5 and TRBJ2-3; 10 bases map to TRBD1. The CDR3 length is 15 residues. V dropped 4 bases and J dropped 4; count of bases not matched to a gene: 6. Per germline, CDR1 SGHKS and CDR2 YYEKEE (reference sequence). The DNA for the CDR3 is TGTGCCAGCAGCCACACCGGGACAGGGGCAGATACGCAGTATTTT. Its translation is CASSHTGTGADTQYF.

The chain recombines TRBV5-6 with TRBJ2-2, with 7 bases aligning to TRBD1. From germline, CDR1 is SGHDT and CDR2 YYEEEE. Germline trimming cut 6 bases from V and 3 bases from J; bases unmatched to any gene: 11. The CDR3 totals 16 residues. Written as DNA, the CDR3 is TGTGCCAGCAATGGCAGGGGGAGAGGGGACACCGGGGAGCTGTTTTTT. Translation gives CASNGRGRGDTGELFF.